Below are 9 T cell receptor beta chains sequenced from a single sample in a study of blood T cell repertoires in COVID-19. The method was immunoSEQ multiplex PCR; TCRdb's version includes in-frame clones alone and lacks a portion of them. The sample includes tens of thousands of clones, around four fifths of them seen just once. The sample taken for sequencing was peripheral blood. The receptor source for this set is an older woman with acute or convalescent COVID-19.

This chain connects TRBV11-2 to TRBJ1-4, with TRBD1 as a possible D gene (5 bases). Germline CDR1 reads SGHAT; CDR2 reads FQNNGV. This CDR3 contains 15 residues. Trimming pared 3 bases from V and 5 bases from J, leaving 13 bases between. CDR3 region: CASSFRRGRNEKLFF. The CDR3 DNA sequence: TGTGCCAGCAGCTTTAGAAGGGGTAGGAATGAAAAACTGTTTTTT. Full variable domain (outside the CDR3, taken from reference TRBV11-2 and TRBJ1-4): EAGVAQSPRYKIIEKRQSVAFWCNPISGHATLYWYQQILGQGPKLLIQFQNNGVVDDSQLPKDRFSAERLKGVDSTLKIQPAKLEDSAVYLCASSFRRGRNEKLFFGSGTQLSVL.

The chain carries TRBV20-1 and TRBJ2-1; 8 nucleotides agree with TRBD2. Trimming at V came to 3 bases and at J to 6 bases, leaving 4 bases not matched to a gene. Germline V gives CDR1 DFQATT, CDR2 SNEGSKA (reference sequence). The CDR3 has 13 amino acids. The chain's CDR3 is CSASPGGGNEQFF. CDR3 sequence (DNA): TGCAGTGCTAGTCCGGGAGGGGGCAATGAGCAGTTCTTC.

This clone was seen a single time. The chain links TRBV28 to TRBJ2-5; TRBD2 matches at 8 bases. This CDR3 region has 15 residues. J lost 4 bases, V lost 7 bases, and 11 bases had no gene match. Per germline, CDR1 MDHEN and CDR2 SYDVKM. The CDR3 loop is CASKKSIAGRETQYF. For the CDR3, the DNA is TGTGCCAGCAAGAAATCAATAGCGGGAAGAGAGACCCAGTACTTC.

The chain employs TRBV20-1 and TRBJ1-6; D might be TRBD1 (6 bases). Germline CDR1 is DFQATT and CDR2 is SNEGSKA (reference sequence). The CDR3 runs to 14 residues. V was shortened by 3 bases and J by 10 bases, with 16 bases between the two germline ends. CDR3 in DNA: TGCAGTGCTAGTGAACAGGGCCCCAGGTCACCCCTCCACTTT. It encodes CSASEQGPRSPLHF.

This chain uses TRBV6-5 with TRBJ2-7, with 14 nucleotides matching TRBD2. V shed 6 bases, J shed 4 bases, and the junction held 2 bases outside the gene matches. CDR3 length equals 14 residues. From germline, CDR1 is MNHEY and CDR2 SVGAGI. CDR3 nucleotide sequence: TGTGCCAGCAGCGGGACTAGCGGGAGTTACGAGCAGTACTTC. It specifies CASSGTSGSYEQYF.

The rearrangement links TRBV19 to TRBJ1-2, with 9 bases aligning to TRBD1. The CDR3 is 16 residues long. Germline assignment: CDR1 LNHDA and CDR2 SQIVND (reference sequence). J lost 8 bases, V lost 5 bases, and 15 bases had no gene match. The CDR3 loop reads CASSLRQDRGGSGYTF. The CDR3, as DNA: TGTGCCAGTAGTCTCCGACAGGACAGGGGCGGTTCGGGCTACACCTTC.

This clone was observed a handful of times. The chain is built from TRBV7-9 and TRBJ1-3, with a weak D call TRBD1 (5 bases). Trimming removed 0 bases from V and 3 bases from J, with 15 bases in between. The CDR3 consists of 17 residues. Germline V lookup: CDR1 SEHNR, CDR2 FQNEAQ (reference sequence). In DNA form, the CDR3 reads TGTGCCAGCAGCTTAGCGGAGACAGAACTCTATGGAAACACCATATATTTT. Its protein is CASSLAETELYGNTIYF.

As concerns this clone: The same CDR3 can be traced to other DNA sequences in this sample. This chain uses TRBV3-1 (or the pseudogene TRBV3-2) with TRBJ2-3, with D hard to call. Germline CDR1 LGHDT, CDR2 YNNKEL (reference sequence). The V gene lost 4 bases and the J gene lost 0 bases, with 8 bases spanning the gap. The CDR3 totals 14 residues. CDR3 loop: CASSLAGSTDTQYF. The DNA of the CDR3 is TGTGCCAGCAGCCTCGCAGGCAGCACAGATACGCAGTATTTT.

CDR3 in amino acids: CASSSPRQGMGEAFF. The CDR3 region has the DNA TGTGCCAGCAGTTCCCCGCGGCAGGGGATGGGTGAAGCTTTCTTT. The rearrangement joins TRBV6-5 to TRBJ1-1; a weak D match, TRBD1 (6 bases). Germline loops: CDR1 MNHEY, CDR2 SVGAGI. The ends were cut back, 4 bases at V and 7 bases at J, with 19 bases in the middle. There are 15 residues in the CDR3.